This T cell receptor (beta chain) originates from a study of metastatic and nonmetastatic thyroid tumors (dated by TCRdb to the early 2020s). With respect to the entire study: Repertoires from peripheral blood and from tumor or nodule tissue samples of malignant and benign thyroid patients were compared. The investigation overall reported the following: In both blood and tumor samples, malignant tumors were reported to have significantly higher TCR beta diversity than benign nodules.

Before undergoing thyroid surgery, none of the patients had been given any kind of treatment. Using T-cell receptor beta sequencing, the researchers looked back retrospectively at clinical samples from patients, gathered between about 2011 and 2018. The CDR3 runs 13 amino acids, cysteine and phenylalanine included. This entry keeps only the CDR3 DNA: 39 bases, framed from base 1. In the germline V gene, CDR1 corresponds to MNHEY and CDR2 to SVGAGI. The V end loses 2 bases and the J end loses 1 base, and a stretch of 5 bases separates them. In regard to this clone: The antigen this receptor binds is unknown. Base qualities are not provided; no much larger clone lies one nucleotide away.

Library preparation employed PCR. Sequencer: Illumina HiSeq 4000. High-throughput sequencing was used to profile the TCR beta-chain CDR3 region of every patient. On the study's bioinformatics: The researchers built a classifier to tell apart papillary thyroid cancer patients with distant metastasis, based on CDR3 differences among clinicopathological groups. The Shannon index was used to measure repertoire diversity, and the Morisita-Horn index was used to measure how similar tumor and blood repertoires were. Using fastp trimming at Q25 and MiXCR clonotype assembly, TCRdb reanalyzed the public sequencing data and kept in-frame beta chains. The V and J calls follow TCRdb's processing rather than the paper's. In all, the sample holds over 9,000 clones, and around 40% of those were seen once. In total, the top ten clones hold approximately 16% of the sample.

Recombination joined TRBV6-5 with TRBJ1-1; the D gene lacks a confident call. The source material was tumor tissue. The TCR was taken from a female donor with papillary thyroid cancer or a benign thyroid nodule (not recorded which). Some clones in this sample may be carry-over from other donors' samples. The nucleotide sequence is given as TGTGCCAGCAGTTACGGGCAGAACACTGAAGCTTTCTTT. Its product reads: CASSYGQNTEAFF.